The 15 T cell receptor beta chains listed next were all sequenced from one sample in a study of blood T cell repertoires in COVID-19 (dated by TCRdb to 2020 to 2022). Library method: the immunoSEQ multiplex PCR assay. Held by TCRdb, this immuneACCESS table contains in-frame sequences only and omits some clones. Under half of the omission traces to an unresolved V gene where checked; the cause of the rest is unknown. Recorded for this sample are over 100,000 clones; around 80% of them occurred a single time. 9.5% to 10% of the sample goes to the ten largest clones. What was sequenced was peripheral blood. These receptors originate from a man between 60 and 70 years old with active or convalescent COVID-19.

J is TRBJ2-3 and V is TRBV5-4; D ambiguous. The CDR3 runs 13 residues. CDR1 and CDR2 from the germline V gene are SGHNT and YYREEE (reference sequence). Trimming removed 2 bases at V and 2 bases at J, with 6 bases between. The CDR3 DNA follows: TGTGCCAGCAGCTTCCCACACACAGATACGCAGTATTTT. Translating it yields CASSFPHTDTQYF.

This chain links TRBV9 with TRBJ1-2; D uncertain. CDR1 and CDR2 from the germline V gene are SGDLS and YYNGEE. V gave up 0 bases and J gave up 6 bases, with 9 bases separating them. This CDR3 has 13 amino acids. The chain's CDR3 is CASSVAASNGYTF. As DNA, the CDR3 is TGTGCCAGCAGCGTAGCTGCGTCTAATGGCTACACCTTC.

V and J are TRBV5-1 and TRBJ2-3; 7 bases are shared with TRBD2. This CDR3 has 16 residues. Looked up from germline, CDR1 is SGHRS and CDR2 is YFSETQ. After removal of 0 bases from V and 3 bases from J, the junction contained 7 bases not matched to a gene. The CDR3 nucleotides are TGCGCCAGCAGCTTGGAGGCGGGAGCGCTTACAGATACGCAGTATTTT. Protein: CASSLEAGALTDTQYF. The whole variable domain, filled in from reference TRBV5-1 and TRBJ2-3, reads KAGVTQTPRYLIKTRGQQVTLSCSPISGHRSVSWYQQTPGQGLQFLFEYFSETQRNKGNFPGRFSGRQFSNSRSEMNVSTLELGDSALYLCASSLEAGALTDTQYFGPGTRLTVL.

The chain joins TRBV18 to TRBJ2-5; 9 nucleotides match TRBD2. Germline CDR1 reads KGHSH; CDR2 reads LQKENI. The CDR3 runs 15 residues. After removal of 3 bases from V and 3 bases from J, the junction contained 5 bases not matched to a gene. DNA of the CDR3: TGTGCCAGCTCACCCCTGGCTAGCGGGGAAGAGACCCAGTACTTC. This encodes CASSPLASGEETQYF.

The V and J genes are TRBV9 and TRBJ2-1, with TRBD2 matching 7 bases. In germline, CDR1 is SGDLS, CDR2 YYNGEE. The CDR3 contains 15 residues. V lost 4 bases and J lost 6; bases outside the gene matches: 10. Here the CDR3 reads CASSPQGWGGNEQFF. The CDR3 DNA is TGTGCCAGCAGCCCCCAAGGTTGGGGGGGCAATGAGCAGTTCTTC.

A few counts support this clone. This chain joins TRBV24-1 and TRBJ2-2; TRBD2 agrees at 11 bases. CDR3 size: 17 residues. Germline V gives CDR1 KGHDR, CDR2 SFDVKD. Trimming removed 2 bases from V and 5 bases from J; junction bases left unmatched: 6. Written as DNA, the CDR3 is TGTGCCACCAGTGATTCCCCGGGACTAGCGGCAACCGGGGAGCTGTTTTTT. Translated, it gives CATSDSPGLAATGELFF.

The V and J genes are TRBV24-1 and TRBJ2-5; the match to TRBD2 covers 7 bases. The CDR3 sequence is 15 residues long. V shed 2 bases, J shed 5 bases, and the junction held 7 bases outside the gene matches. Germline lookup yields CDR1 KGHDR and CDR2 SFDVKD. CDR3 loop: CATSDSAGAWETQYF. The CDR3 bases are TGTGCCACCAGTGATTCGGCGGGAGCCTGGGAGACCCAGTACTTC.

V gene TRBV18 combines with J gene TRBJ1-4; weak D call: TRBD1 (5 bases). V lost 4 bases and J lost 2, with 14 bases in between. The germline gives CDR1 KGHSH, CDR2 LQKENI. The CDR3 covers 16 residues. CDR3 nucleotide sequence: TGTGCCAGCTCACGCGCAAGGGCAGGGACTAATGAAAAACTGTTTTTT. Its translation: CASSRARAGTNEKLFF.

The CDR3 nucleotides read TGTGCCAGCAGCTTATCGAGACATTCTAGCACAGATACGCAGTATTTT. Amino acids: CASSLSRHSSTDTQYF. This chain uses TRBV7-9 with TRBJ2-3; D unclear. The germline V and J ends were trimmed by 2 bases and 0 bases, with 12 bases remaining between them. The germline gives CDR1 SEHNR, CDR2 FQNEAQ (reference sequence). CDR3 length: 16 residues.

The chain carries TRBV7-8 and TRBJ1-2; maybe TRBD1 (5 bases). V lost 3 bases to trimming and J lost 5 bases, with 19 bases between them. The CDR3 extends over 16 amino acids. Germline CDR1 reads SGHVS; CDR2 reads FQNEAQ. The CDR3 spells CASSFVPSQGQYGYTF. The CDR3 nucleotides read TGTGCCAGCAGCTTTGTCCCATCGCAGGGTCAATATGGCTACACCTTC.

The V and J genes are TRBV27 and TRBJ2-5; 10 bases line up with TRBD2. Trimming at V came to 6 bases and at J to 0 bases, leaving 7 bases not matched to a gene. CDR3 length: 16 residues. Germline V gives CDR1 MNHEY, CDR2 SMNVEV (reference sequence). The chain's CDR3 is CASSPGLAVYQETQYF. DNA of the CDR3: TGTGCCAGCAGCCCTGGACTAGCGGTTTACCAAGAGACCCAGTACTTC.

This clone was seen once. V usage is TRBV9 and J usage is TRBJ2-7; 8 bases match TRBD2. Germline trimming cut 0 bases from V and 3 bases from J; bases unmatched to any gene: 5. CDR1 and CDR2 from the germline V gene are SGDLS and YYNGEE. This CDR3 has 15 amino acids. DNA of the CDR3: TGTGCCAGCAGCGTAGCTGCAACTAGCGGCTACGAGCAGTACTTC. It yields the protein CASSVAATSGYEQYF. The full variable domain, completed using reference TRBV9 and TRBJ2-7, is DSGVTQTPKHLITATGQRVTLRCSPRSGDLSVYWYQQSLDQGLQFLIQYYNGEERAKGNILERFSAQQFPDLHSELNLSSLELGDSALYFCASSVAATSGYEQYFGPGTRLTVT.

V is TRBV6-2 or TRBV6-3 and J is TRBJ2-2; 15 bases are a match to TRBD2. Germline V gives CDR1 MNHEY, CDR2 SVGEGT. The CDR3 runs to 17 residues. The ends lost 2 bases at V and 7 bases at J; junction bases unmatched: 5. The CDR3 DNA is TGTGCCAGCAGTTACACCGGACTAGCGGGAGGGATCGGGGAGCTGTTTTTT. The encoded protein is CASSYTGLAGGIGELFF.

The chain carries TRBV5-6 and TRBJ2-3; D call uncertain. This CDR3 has 14 amino acids. Germline lookup yields CDR1 SGHDT and CDR2 YYEEEE. V was pared by 0 bases and J by 0 bases, with 5 bases between. CDR3 DNA: TGTGCCAGCAGCTTGGTACAGAGCACAGATACGCAGTATTTT. Translation: CASSLVQSTDTQYF.

V is TRBV3-1 (or the pseudogene TRBV3-2) and J is TRBJ2-1, with 8 bases lining up with TRBD2. The V segment lost 3 bases and the J segment 2 bases; nucleotides outside the gene matches: 6. The CDR3 sequence is 16 residues long. Germline V gives CDR1 LGHDT, CDR2 YNNKEL (reference sequence). The CDR3: CASSHIGTSTYNEQFF. CDR3 coding DNA: TGTGCCAGCAGCCATATAGGGACTAGTACCTACAATGAGCAGTTCTTC.